Presented here are 21 T cell receptor beta chains from one specimen sequenced in a study of CD8 T cells in ankylosing spondylitis. MiXCR, run by TCRdb on the 5' RACE reads, gives a single entry per CDR3 protein. The sample records about 110,000 distinct CDR3 sequences, under 30% being singletons. Sequenced sample: synovial fluid, either unsorted or a sorted T cell fraction (not recorded which). Source of these receptors: a male donor with ankylosing spondylitis.

This clonotype was recorded a few times. The chain joins TRBV5-6 to TRBJ2-7; 7 bases are shared with TRBD1. This CDR3 is built from 19 residues. The germline V gene encodes CDR1 SGHDT and CDR2 YYEEEE. With 5 bases clipped from V and 0 bases from J, the junction kept 20 bases outside the gene matches. The DNA of the CDR3 is TGTGCCAGCAGTCTCTCGAGGGGGCATGGCGGCTTTAACTCCTACGAGCAGTACTTC. Its protein product is CASSLSRGHGGFNSYEQYF.

This clonotype was observed at least ten times. The rearrangement links TRBV3-1 to TRBJ2-5, with D uncertain. The V and J ends lost 2 bases and 1 base respectively, with 8 bases between them. Germline lookup yields CDR1 LGHDT and CDR2 YNNKEL (reference sequence). The CDR3 has 14 amino acids. CDR3: CASSQNRLQETQYF. The CDR3 DNA is TGTGCCAGCAGCCAAAATCGACTCCAAGAGACCCAGTACTTC.

This clonotype was seen ten or more times. The gene calls are TRBV7-2 and TRBJ1-6; 7 bases align to TRBD1. The length of the CDR3 is 14 residues. V was clipped by 5 bases and J by 8 bases; unmatched bases: 6. Germline values: CDR1 SGHTA, CDR2 FQGNSA. The CDR3 sequence: CASSLTGFYSPLHF. As DNA, the CDR3 is TGTGCCAGCAGCCTGACAGGGTTTTATTCACCCCTCCACTTT.

This sequence joins TRBV7-2 and TRBJ2-2; D is ambiguous. Germline V gene data show CDR1 as SGHTA and CDR2 as FQGNSA. CDR3 length: 13 amino acids. Trimming left V 0 bases short and J 4 bases short, with 3 bases between. The CDR3 region has the DNA TGTGCCAGCAGCTTAGCGGGCACCGGGGAGCTGTTTTTT. Amino acid sequence: CASSLAGTGELFF.

This clonotype occurred a few times. The V call is TRBV3-1, the J call TRBJ1-4; D might be TRBD1 (5 bases). The germline CDR1 and CDR2 sequences are LGHDT and YNNKEL (reference sequence). The V end lost 0 bases, the J end lost 1 base, and 6 bases lay between the germline ends. The CDR3 length is 15 residues. The CDR3 protein is CASSQDGGTNEKLFF. CDR3 in DNA: TGTGCCAGCAGCCAAGATGGGGGAACTAATGAAAAACTGTTTTTT.

The chain employs TRBV6-1 and TRBJ1-1; D remains ambiguous. V was clipped by 2 bases and J by 0 bases, with 7 bases between them. CDR3 length equals 14 residues. Germline V gene lookup returns CDR1 MNHNS and CDR2 SASEGT. The CDR3 sequence: CASSEKHVNTEAFF. The CDR3 nucleotides read TGTGCCAGCAGTGAAAAGCACGTGAACACTGAAGCTTTCTTT.

V gene TRBV20-1 combines with J gene TRBJ1-1, with TRBD1 as a possible D gene (6 bases). Trimming removed 6 bases at V and 5 bases at J, with 19 bases between. The CDR3 spans 14 residues. The germline V gene has CDR1 DFQATT and CDR2 SNEGSKA (reference sequence). In nucleotides, the CDR3 is TGCAGTGCCAGAAAAACAGGGATGTCGACTGAAGCTTTCTTT. It translates to CSARKTGMSTEAFF.

The chain joins TRBV29-1 to TRBJ2-7, with 10 bases fitting TRBD2. CDR1 is SQVTM, CDR2 ANQGSEA, per germline. The CDR3 spans 13 residues. Germline trimming cut 4 bases from V and 3 bases from J; bases unmatched to any gene: 3. CDR3 region: CSVGTSGNYEQYF. As DNA, the CDR3 is TGCAGCGTTGGGACTAGCGGAAACTACGAGCAGTACTTC.

The V call is TRBV7-6, the J call TRBJ2-5; a possible D gene is TRBD1 (5 bases). Per germline, CDR1 SGHVS and CDR2 FNYEAQ. V was pared by 5 bases and J by 4 bases, with 17 bases between. This CDR3 comprises 15 residues. CDR3 coding DNA: TGTGCCAGCAGCCCTAGACCAGGGTTTTTAGAGACCCAGTACTTC. This sequence encodes CASSPRPGFLETQYF.

This clonotype was seen repeatedly, ten times or more. The rearrangement joins TRBV12-3 or TRBV12-4 to TRBJ1-5; D gene unclear. V was shortened by 4 bases and J by 1 base, with 8 bases between the two germline ends. The CDR3 extends over 14 amino acids. The CDR3 nucleotides are TGTGCCAGCAGTTACCTAGGGAGCAATCAGCCCCAGCATTTT. Its translation: CASSYLGSNQPQHF.

This clonotype counts as medium-sized. The chain links TRBV3-1 to TRBJ2-5; D gene unclear. CDR1 and CDR2 from the germline V gene are LGHDT and YNNKEL (reference sequence). The V end lost 2 bases, the J end lost 0 bases, and 7 bases lay between the germline ends. This CDR3 contains 14 residues. The CDR3 DNA is TGTGCCAGCAGCCAAACTCCGTACCAAGAGACCCAGTACTTC. Translation: CASSQTPYQETQYF.

The CDR3 bases are TGCGCCAGCAGCTTGGAAGGAGCGGCGAACACTGAAGCTTTCTTT. Translation: CASSLEGAANTEAFF. The chain carries TRBV5-1 and TRBJ1-1; D is uncertain. Trimming shortened V by 0 bases and J by 1 base, and 10 bases separated the two germline ends. Germline values: CDR1 SGHRS, CDR2 YFSETQ. The CDR3 has 15 amino acids.

This clonotype was picked up many times. The gene calls are TRBV11-2 and TRBJ1-1, with a possible D match to TRBD1 (6 bases). The CDR3 runs to 14 residues. Germline V gene data show CDR1 as SGHAT and CDR2 as FQNNGV. V was shortened by 4 bases and J by 1 base, with 10 bases between the two germline ends. CDR3 in DNA: TGTGCCAGCAGCTCTTGGGGGCAGAACACTGAAGCTTTCTTT. Residues: CASSSWGQNTEAFF. Supplemented by reference TRBV11-2 and TRBJ1-1, the full variable domain reads EAGVAQSPRYKIIEKRQSVAFWCNPISGHATLYWYQQILGQGPKLLIQFQNNGVVDDSQLPKDRFSAERLKGVDSTLKIQPAKLEDSAVYLCASSSWGQNTEAFFGQGTRLTVV.

This clonotype is deemed medium-sized (0.01 to 0.1%). The chain couples TRBV7-9 to TRBJ2-1; 7 bases map to TRBD2. The germline V gene encodes CDR1 SEHNR and CDR2 FQNEAQ (reference sequence). The V gene end was trimmed by 11 bases and the J gene end by 8 bases; junction bases not matched to a gene: 9. The CDR3 loop spans 12 amino acids. The CDR3 here is CAGSERDYEQFF. As DNA, the CDR3 is TGTGCCGGAAGCGAGCGGGACTATGAGCAGTTCTTC.

The chain joins TRBV7-6 to TRBJ2-1; 7 bases fit TRBD2. The length of the CDR3 is 16 residues. J was trimmed by 0 bases and V by 5 bases; bases with no gene match: 7. The V gene's germline CDR1 is SGHVS and CDR2 FNYEAQ. The CDR3 DNA follows: TGTGCCAGCAGCCTAACAACTAGCGCCTCCTACAATGAGCAGTTCTTC. Amino acid sequence: CASSLTTSASYNEQFF.

This chain uses TRBV7-2 with TRBJ2-1, with a possible D match to TRBD2 (6 bases). Germline lookup yields CDR1 SGHTA and CDR2 FQGNSA. The CDR3 is 14 amino acids. Deletions cut 5 bases from V and 10 bases from J, with 18 bases between. The CDR3 bases are TGTGCCAGCAGCCGCCTGACGGGGGTGGGAGAGCAGTTCTTC. It yields the protein CASSRLTGVGEQFF.

The chain couples TRBV15 to TRBJ1-2; D may be TRBD1 (5 bases). CDR1 LNHNV and CDR2 YYDKDF come from the germline V gene (reference sequence). The CDR3 contains 13 residues. Between the trimmed V and J ends, which lost 1 base and 8 bases, there was a span of 11 bases. CDR3 nucleotide sequence: TGTGCCACCAGCAGAGGGGCCTGGGGGGGCTACACCTTC. This gives the protein CATSRGAWGGYTF.

This clonotype has only a few counts. This chain uses TRBV29-1 with TRBJ2-3, with D perhaps TRBD1 or TRBD2 (6 bases each). Germline CDR1 SQVTM, CDR2 ANQGSEA. This CDR3 is built from 13 residues. With 2 bases removed from V and 2 bases from J, the gap between germline ends came to 8 bases. The CDR3 DNA reads TGCAGCGTTGAAAGGGGGGTCACAGATACGCAGTATTTT. It specifies CSVERGVTDTQYF.

This clonotype was picked up many times. The chain has TRBV7-2 and TRBJ2-1; D is ambiguous. Trimming stripped 2 bases from V and 5 bases from J, with 13 bases between. The CDR3 loop spans 15 amino acids. Germline CDR1 SGHTA, CDR2 FQGNSA. Written as DNA, the CDR3 is TGTGCCAGCAGCTTATTGGCCTTCGAGAACAATGAGCAGTTCTTC. Translating it yields CASSLLAFENNEQFF.

This clonotype appeared many times. The CDR3: CASSGGSGELFF. The CDR3 DNA follows: TGTGCCAGCAGCGGGGGCTCCGGGGAGCTGTTTTTT. This rearrangement joins TRBV25-1 to TRBJ2-2; D is tentatively TRBD1 or TRBD2 (6 bases each). V lost 6 bases and J lost 6, with 8 bases in between. The V gene's germline CDR1 is MGHDK and CDR2 SYGVNS. CDR3 length: 12 amino acids.

This clonotype showed up just a few times. The gene calls are TRBV12-3 or TRBV12-4 and TRBJ2-2; 11 nucleotides agree with TRBD1. CDR3 length: 16 amino acids. V dropped 3 bases and J dropped 7; count of bases not matched to a gene: 7. The CDR3 is CASSFGRDRGGGELFF. Written as DNA, the CDR3 is TGTGCCAGCAGTTTTGGCCGGGACAGGGGGGGCGGGGAGCTGTTTTTT.